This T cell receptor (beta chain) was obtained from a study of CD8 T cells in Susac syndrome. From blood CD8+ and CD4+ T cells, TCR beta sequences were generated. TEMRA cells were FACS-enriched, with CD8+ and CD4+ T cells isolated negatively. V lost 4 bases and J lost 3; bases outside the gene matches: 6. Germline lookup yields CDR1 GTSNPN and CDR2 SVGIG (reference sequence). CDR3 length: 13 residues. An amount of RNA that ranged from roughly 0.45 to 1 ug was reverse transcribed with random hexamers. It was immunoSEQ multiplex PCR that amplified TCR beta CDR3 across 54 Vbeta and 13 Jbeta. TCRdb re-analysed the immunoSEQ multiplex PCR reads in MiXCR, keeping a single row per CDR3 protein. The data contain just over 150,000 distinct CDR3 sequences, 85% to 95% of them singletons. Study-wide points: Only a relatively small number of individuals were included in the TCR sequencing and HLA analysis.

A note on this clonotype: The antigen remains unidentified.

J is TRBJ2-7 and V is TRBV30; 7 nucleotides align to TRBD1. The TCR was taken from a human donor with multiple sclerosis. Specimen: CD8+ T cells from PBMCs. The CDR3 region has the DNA TGTGCCTGGAAGGACAGGACCGACTACGAGCAGTACTTC. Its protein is CAWKDRTDYEQYF.